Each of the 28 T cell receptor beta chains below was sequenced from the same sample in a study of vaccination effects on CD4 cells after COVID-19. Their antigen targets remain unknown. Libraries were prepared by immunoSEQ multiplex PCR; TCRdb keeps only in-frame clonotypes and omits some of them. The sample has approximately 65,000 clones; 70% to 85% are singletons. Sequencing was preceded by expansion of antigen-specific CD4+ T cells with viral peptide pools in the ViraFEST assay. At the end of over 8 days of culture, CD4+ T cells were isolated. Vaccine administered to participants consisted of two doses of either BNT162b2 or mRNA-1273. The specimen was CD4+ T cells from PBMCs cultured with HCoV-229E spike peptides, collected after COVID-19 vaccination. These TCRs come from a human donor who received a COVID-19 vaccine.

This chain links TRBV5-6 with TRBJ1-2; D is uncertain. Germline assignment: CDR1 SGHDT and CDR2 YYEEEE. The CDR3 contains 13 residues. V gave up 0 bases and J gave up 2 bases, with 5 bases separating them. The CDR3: CASSLEVNYGYTF. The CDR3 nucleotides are TGTGCCAGCAGCTTGGAGGTGAACTATGGCTACACCTTC. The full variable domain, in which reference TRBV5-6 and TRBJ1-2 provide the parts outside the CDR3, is DAGVTQSPTHLIKTRGQQVTLRCSPKSGHDTVSWYQQALGQGPQFIFQYYEEEERQRGNFPDRFSGHQFPNYSSELNVNALLLGDSALYLCASSLEVNYGYTFGSGTRLTVV.

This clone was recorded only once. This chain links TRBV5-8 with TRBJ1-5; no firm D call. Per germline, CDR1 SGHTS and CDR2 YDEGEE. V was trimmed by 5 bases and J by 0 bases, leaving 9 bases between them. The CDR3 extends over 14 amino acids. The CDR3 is CASSHDYSNQPQHF. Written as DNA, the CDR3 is TGTGCCAGCAGTCACGATTATAGCAATCAGCCCCAGCATTTT.

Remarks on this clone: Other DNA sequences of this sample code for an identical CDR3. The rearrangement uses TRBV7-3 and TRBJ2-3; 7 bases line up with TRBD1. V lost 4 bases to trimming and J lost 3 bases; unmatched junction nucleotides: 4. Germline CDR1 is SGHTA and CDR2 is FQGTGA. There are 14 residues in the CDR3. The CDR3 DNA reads TGTGCCAGCAGCTCCGGGACAGCGACAGATACGCAGTATTTT. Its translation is CASSSGTATDTQYF.

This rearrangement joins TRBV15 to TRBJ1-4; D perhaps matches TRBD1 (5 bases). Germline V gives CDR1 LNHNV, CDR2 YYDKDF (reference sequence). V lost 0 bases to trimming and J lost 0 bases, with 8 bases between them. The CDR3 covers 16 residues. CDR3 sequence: CATSREGLATNEKLFF. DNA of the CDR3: TGTGCCACCAGCAGAGAGGGACTAGCAACTAATGAAAAACTGTTTTTT.

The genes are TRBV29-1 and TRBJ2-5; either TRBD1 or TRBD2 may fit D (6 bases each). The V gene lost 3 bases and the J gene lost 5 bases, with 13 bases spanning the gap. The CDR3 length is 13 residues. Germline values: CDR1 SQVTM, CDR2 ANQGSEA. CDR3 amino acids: CSVEGQGRETQYF. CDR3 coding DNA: TGCAGCGTTGAGGGTCAGGGGAGGGAGACCCAGTACTTC. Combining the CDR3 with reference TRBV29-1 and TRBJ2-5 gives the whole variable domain SAVISQKPSRDICQRGTSLTIQCQVDSQVTMMFWYRQQPGQSLTLIATANQGSEATYESGFVIDKFPISRPNLTFSTLTVSNMSPEDSSIYLCSVEGQGRETQYFGPGTRLLVL.

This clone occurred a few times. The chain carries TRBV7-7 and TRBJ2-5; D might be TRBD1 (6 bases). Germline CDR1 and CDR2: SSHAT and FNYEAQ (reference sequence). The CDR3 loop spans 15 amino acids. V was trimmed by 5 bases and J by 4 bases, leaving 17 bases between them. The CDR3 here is CASSPGSGDGETQYF. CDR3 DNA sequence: TGTGCCAGCAGCCCCGGTTCAGGGGATGGAGAGACCCAGTACTTC.

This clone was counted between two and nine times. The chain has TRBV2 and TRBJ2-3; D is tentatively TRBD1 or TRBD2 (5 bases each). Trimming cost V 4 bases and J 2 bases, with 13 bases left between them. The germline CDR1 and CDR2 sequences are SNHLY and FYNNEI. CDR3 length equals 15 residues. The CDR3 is CASSGPRGLTDTQYF. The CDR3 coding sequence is TGTGCCAGCAGTGGCCCACGGGGCCTCACAGATACGCAGTATTTT.

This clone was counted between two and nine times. CDR3 loop: CASREGGEQFF. In nucleotides, the CDR3 is TGTGCCAGTAGGGAGGGGGGTGAGCAGTTCTTC. This chain links TRBV6-4 with TRBJ2-1, with D possibly being TRBD2 (7 bases). The germline V and J ends were trimmed by 9 bases and 9 bases, with 12 bases remaining between them. The CDR3 has 11 residues. CDR1 and CDR2 from the germline V gene are MRHNA and SNTAGT.

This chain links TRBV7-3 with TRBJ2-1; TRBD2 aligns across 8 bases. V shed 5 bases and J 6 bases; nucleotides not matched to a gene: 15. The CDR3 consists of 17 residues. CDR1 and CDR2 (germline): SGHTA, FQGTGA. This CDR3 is CASSATQGGGWFNEQFF. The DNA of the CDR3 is TGTGCCAGCAGCGCGACCCAAGGCGGGGGGTGGTTCAATGAGCAGTTCTTC.

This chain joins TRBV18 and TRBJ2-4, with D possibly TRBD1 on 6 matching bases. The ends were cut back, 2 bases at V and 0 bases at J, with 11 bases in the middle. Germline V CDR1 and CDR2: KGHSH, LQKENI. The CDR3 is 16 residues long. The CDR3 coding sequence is TGTGCCAGCTCACCAACAGGGATTCTAGCCAAAAACATTCAGTACTTC. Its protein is CASSPTGILAKNIQYF.

In DNA, the CDR3 is TGCAGTGCGACAGCTGGAAACACCATATATTTT. This encodes CSATAGNTIYF. This chain connects TRBV20-1 to TRBJ1-3; D may be TRBD1 (5 bases). The CDR3 covers 11 residues. Looked up from germline, CDR1 is DFQATT and CDR2 is SNEGSKA (reference sequence). V lost 6 bases and J 2 bases, leaving 5 bases between the germline ends.

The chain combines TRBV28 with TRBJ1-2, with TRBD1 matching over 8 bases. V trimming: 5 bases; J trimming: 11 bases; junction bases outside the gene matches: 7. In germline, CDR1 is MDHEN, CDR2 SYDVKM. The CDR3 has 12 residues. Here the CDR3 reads CASSIGQGRYTF. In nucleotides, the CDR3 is TGTGCCAGCAGTATAGGACAGGGCAGATACACCTTC.

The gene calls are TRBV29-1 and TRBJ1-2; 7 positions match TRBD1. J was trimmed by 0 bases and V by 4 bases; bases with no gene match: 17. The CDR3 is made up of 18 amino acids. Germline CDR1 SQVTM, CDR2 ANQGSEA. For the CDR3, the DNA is TGCAGCGTTGCTTTCTTGGACAGGAGCATCCCTACTAACTATGGCTACACCTTC. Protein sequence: CSVAFLDRSIPTNYGYTF.

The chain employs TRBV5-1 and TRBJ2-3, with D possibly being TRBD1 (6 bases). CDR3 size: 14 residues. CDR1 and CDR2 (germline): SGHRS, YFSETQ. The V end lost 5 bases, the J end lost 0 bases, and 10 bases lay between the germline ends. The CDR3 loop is CASRTGPSTDTQYF. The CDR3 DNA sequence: TGCGCCAGCAGAACAGGGCCCAGCACAGATACGCAGTATTTT.

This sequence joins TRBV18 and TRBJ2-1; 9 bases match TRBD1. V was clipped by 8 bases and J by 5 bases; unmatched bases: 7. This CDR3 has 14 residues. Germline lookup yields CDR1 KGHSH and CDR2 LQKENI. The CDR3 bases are TGTGCCAGCCTCACCGGGACAGGGAACAATGAGCAGTTCTTC. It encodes CASLTGTGNNEQFF.

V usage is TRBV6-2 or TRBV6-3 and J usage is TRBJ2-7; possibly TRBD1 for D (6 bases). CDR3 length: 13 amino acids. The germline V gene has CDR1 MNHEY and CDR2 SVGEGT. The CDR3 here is CASSYSIKKGEDV. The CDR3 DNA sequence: TGTGCCAGCAGTTACTCGATAAAGAAGGGGGAAGACGTC.

The CDR3 loop is CASSPPSRDGQKYIQYF. The CDR3 nucleotides read TGTGCCAGCTCACCCCCGAGCAGGGATGGGCAAAAATACATTCAGTACTTC. V and J are TRBV18 and TRBJ2-4, with D possibly TRBD1 on 5 matching bases. Per the germline V gene, CDR1 is KGHSH and CDR2 is LQKENI. Trimming stripped 3 bases from V and 8 bases from J, with 23 bases between. This CDR3 is 17 amino acids long.

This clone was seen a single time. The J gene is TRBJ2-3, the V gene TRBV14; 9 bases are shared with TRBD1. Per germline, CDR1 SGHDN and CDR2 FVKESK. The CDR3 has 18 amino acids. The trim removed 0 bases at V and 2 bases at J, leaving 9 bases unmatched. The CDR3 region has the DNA TGTGCCAGCAGCCAAGAAGAGGGGACAGGGCGCCCCACAGATACGCAGTATTTT. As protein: CASSQEEGTGRPTDTQYF.

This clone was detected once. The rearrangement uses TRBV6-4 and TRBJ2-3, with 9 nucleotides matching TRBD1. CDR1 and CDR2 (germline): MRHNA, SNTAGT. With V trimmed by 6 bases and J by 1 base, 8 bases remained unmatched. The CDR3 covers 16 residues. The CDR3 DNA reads TGTGCCAGCAGCCCCGGGACAGGGTTTCGCACAGATACGCAGTATTTT. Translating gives CASSPGTGFRTDTQYF.

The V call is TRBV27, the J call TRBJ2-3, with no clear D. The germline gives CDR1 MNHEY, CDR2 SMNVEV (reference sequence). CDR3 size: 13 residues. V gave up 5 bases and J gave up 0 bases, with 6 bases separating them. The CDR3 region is CASSGSSTDTQYF. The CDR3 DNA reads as TGTGCCAGCAGTGGGTCGAGCACAGATACGCAGTATTTT.

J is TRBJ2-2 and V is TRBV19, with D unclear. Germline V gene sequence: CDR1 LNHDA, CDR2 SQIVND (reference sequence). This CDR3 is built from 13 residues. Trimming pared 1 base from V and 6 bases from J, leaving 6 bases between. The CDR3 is CASSIAGAGELFF. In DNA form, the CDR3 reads TGTGCCAGTAGTATAGCTGGGGCCGGGGAGCTGTTTTTT.

In DNA, the CDR3 is TGTGCCAGCAGCCGTAGGGGAGCTTACGAGCAGTACGTC. This translates into CASSRRGAYEQYV. The rearrangement links TRBV5-6 to TRBJ2-7; TRBD1 or TRBD2 may be the D gene (5 bases each). This CDR3 spans 13 amino acids. Per germline, CDR1 SGHDT and CDR2 YYEEEE. Deletions cut 4 bases from V and 4 bases from J, with 12 bases between.

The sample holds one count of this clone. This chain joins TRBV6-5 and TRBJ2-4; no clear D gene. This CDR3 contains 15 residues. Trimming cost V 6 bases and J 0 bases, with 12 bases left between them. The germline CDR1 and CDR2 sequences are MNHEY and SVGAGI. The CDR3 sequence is CASRPWAEAKNIQYF. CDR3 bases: TGTGCCAGCAGGCCGTGGGCAGAAGCCAAAAACATTCAGTACTTC.

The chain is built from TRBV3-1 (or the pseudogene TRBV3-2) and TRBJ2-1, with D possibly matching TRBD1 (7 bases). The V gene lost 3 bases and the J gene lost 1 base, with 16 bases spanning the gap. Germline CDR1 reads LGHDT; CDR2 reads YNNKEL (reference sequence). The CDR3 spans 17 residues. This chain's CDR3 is CASSQTRRGQSYNEQFF. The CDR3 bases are TGTGCCAGCAGCCAGACACGGAGGGGGCAATCCTACAATGAGCAGTTCTTC.

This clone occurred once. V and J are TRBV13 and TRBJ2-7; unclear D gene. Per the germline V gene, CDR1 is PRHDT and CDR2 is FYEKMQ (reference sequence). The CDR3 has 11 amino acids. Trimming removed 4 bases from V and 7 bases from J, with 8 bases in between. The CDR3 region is CASSSKGEQYV. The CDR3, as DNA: TGTGCCAGCAGCTCAAAGGGAGAGCAGTACGTC.

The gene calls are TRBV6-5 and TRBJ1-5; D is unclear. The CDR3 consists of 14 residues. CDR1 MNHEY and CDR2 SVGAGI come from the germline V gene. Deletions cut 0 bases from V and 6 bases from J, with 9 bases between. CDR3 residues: CASSYSMGIQPQHF. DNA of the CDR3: TGTGCCAGCAGTTACTCCATGGGAATTCAGCCCCAGCATTTT.

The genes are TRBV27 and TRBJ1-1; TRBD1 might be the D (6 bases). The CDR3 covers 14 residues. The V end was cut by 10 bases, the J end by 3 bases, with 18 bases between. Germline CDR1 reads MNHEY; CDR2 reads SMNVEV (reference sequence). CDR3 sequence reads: CATSNTGIHTEAFF. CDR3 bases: TGTGCCACCTCGAATACAGGGATCCACACTGAAGCTTTCTTT.

This CDR3 reads CASSVYGGATSYNEQFF. CDR3 coding DNA: TGTGCCAGCAGTGTATATGGGGGGGCCACCTCCTACAATGAGCAGTTCTTC. The gene calls are TRBV6-4 and TRBJ2-1, with D possibly TRBD2 on 7 matching bases. The length of the CDR3 is 17 residues. CDR1 and CDR2 (germline): MRHNA, SNTAGT. Trimming took 4 bases from V and 0 from J, leaving 16 bases between them.